One and the same sample provided the 17 T cell receptor beta chains below, sequenced in a study of PD-L1 blockade in urothelial cancer. The protocol was immunoSEQ multiplex PCR, while the TCRdb copy is restricted to in-frame clones and leaves out a portion. Of tens of thousands of clones listed, 75% to 90% are singletons. The sequencing used PBMCs, collected around atezolizumab (anti-PD-L1) treatment. These TCRs come from a woman in her seventies with urothelial cancer.

This sequence joins TRBV4-1 and TRBJ2-7; 7 nucleotides agree with TRBD2. CDR1 and CDR2 from the germline V gene are MGHRA and YSYEKL. V dropped 0 bases and J dropped 6; count of bases not matched to a gene: 8. The CDR3 runs 15 residues. The CDR3 region is CASSQDVAGGLEQYF. In nucleotides, the CDR3 is TGCGCCAGCAGCCAAGATGTAGCGGGTGGTCTCGAGCAGTACTTC.

DNA for the CDR3: TGCGCCAGCAGCCAAGGACTAGCGGGAGGGAGCTACGAGCAGTACTTC. Translating gives CASSQGLAGGSYEQYF. This chain links TRBV4-1 with TRBJ2-7; 14 bases fit TRBD2. The CDR3 consists of 16 residues. Trimming took 1 base from V and 3 from J; bases not matched to a gene: 2. Per the germline V gene, CDR1 is MGHRA and CDR2 is YSYEKL.

The chain carries TRBV14 and TRBJ2-5, with 14 bases fitting TRBD2. J lost 4 bases, V lost 4 bases, and 14 bases had no gene match. CDR3 length: 19 residues. Germline V gene data show CDR1 as SGHDN and CDR2 as FVKESK. Here the CDR3 DNA reads TGTGCCAGCAGCCTCGGACTGAAAGGGACTAGCGGGGGTCGAGAGACCCAGTACTTC. Translating it yields CASSLGLKGTSGGRETQYF. The variable domain in full, completed from reference TRBV14 and TRBJ2-5, reads EAGVTQFPSHSVIEKGQTVTLRCDPISGHDNLYWYRRVMGKEIKFLLHFVKESKQDESGMPNNRFLAERTGGTYSTLKVQPAELEDSGVYFCASSLGLKGTSGGRETQYFGPGTRLLVL.

The genes are TRBV7-9 and TRBJ1-2; possibly TRBD1 for D (6 bases). The CDR3 runs 14 residues. The germline V gene encodes CDR1 SEHNR and CDR2 FQNEAQ (reference sequence). V lost 2 bases, J lost 8 bases, and 15 bases lay in between. This chain's CDR3 is CASSLSQGDWGYTF. The CDR3 DNA sequence: TGTGCCAGCAGCTTATCACAGGGAGATTGGGGCTACACCTTC. The full variable domain, its missing parts supplied by reference TRBV7-9 and TRBJ1-2, is DTGVSQNPRHKITKRGQNVTFRCDPISEHNRLYWYRQTLGQGPEFLTYFQNEAQLEKSRLLSDRFSAERPKGSFSTLEIQRTEQGDSAMYLCASSLSQGDWGYTFGSGTRLTVV.

J is TRBJ2-7 and V is TRBV6-5, with 11 bases aligning to TRBD2. The CDR3 is made up of 14 amino acids. The germline gives CDR1 MNHEY, CDR2 SVGAGI. V lost 7 bases to trimming and J lost 7 bases; unmatched junction nucleotides: 9. The CDR3 coding sequence is TGTGCCAGCACCTTAGCGGGAGGGACTCGGGAGCAGTACTTC. As protein: CASTLAGGTREQYF.

The sample holds one count of this clone. The V gene is TRBV11-2, the J gene TRBJ1-4; TRBD1 is a possible D gene (5 bases). Per germline, CDR1 SGHAT and CDR2 FQNNGV. V was pared by 1 base and J by 11 bases, with 11 bases between. The CDR3 has 13 residues. The CDR3 region is CASSLGGTDKLFF. CDR3 nucleotides: TGTGCCAGCAGCTTAGGGGGGACTGACAAACTGTTTTTT. The full variable domain, rest sourced from reference TRBV11-2 and TRBJ1-4, is EAGVAQSPRYKIIEKRQSVAFWCNPISGHATLYWYQQILGQGPKLLIQFQNNGVVDDSQLPKDRFSAERLKGVDSTLKIQPAKLEDSAVYLCASSLGGTDKLFFGSGTQLSVL.

V gene TRBV5-6 combines with J gene TRBJ2-3; 10 positions agree with TRBD2. This CDR3 has 15 amino acids. Germline V gives CDR1 SGHDT, CDR2 YYEEEE. V trimming: 0 bases; J trimming: 4 bases; junction bases outside the gene matches: 2. The CDR3 region has the DNA TGTGCCAGCAGCTTGGTAGCGGGGGGTGCAGATACGCAGTATTTT. Translation gives CASSLVAGGADTQYF.

The gene calls are TRBV10-1 and TRBJ1-5, with TRBD1 identical over 10 bases. The germline V gene encodes CDR1 WNHNN and CDR2 SYGVQD (reference sequence). There are 14 residues in the CDR3. The J segment lost 5 bases and the V segment lost 6 bases, leaving 4 bases of the junction unmatched. CDR3 sequence reads: CASRYGQGDQPQHF. CDR3 nucleotides: TGCGCCAGCAGATACGGACAGGGGGATCAGCCCCAGCATTTT.

The rearrangement joins TRBV10-3 to TRBJ1-3, with D possibly TRBD1 on 6 matching bases. The germline CDR1 and CDR2 sequences are ENHRY and SYGVKD. Trimming took off 5 bases at V and 0 bases at J, with 14 bases between the two ends. This CDR3 has 16 residues. In DNA, the CDR3 is TGTGCCATCAGTATTGGACAGCCTTCCTCTGGAAACACCATATATTTT. Its protein is CAISIGQPSSGNTIYF.

The V and J genes are TRBV25-1 and TRBJ2-3; TRBD2 agrees at 16 bases. J gave up 4 bases and V 7 bases, and 11 bases lay outside the gene matches. CDR1 MGHDK and CDR2 SYGVNS come from the germline V gene. The CDR3 loop spans 18 amino acids. The CDR3 region is CASTGGTSGRAVSDTQYF. The CDR3 DNA is TGTGCCAGCACTGGCGGGACTAGCGGGAGGGCTGTTTCAGATACGCAGTATTTT.

The V gene is TRBV6-5, the J gene TRBJ1-1; maybe TRBD1 (6 bases). CDR3 size: 14 residues. Trimming removed 0 bases from V and 3 bases from J, with 8 bases in between. In germline, CDR1 is MNHEY, CDR2 SVGAGI. CDR3 sequence reads: CASSYSAGDTEAFF. The CDR3 DNA reads TGTGCCAGCAGTTACTCGGCAGGGGACACTGAAGCTTTCTTT.

This sequence joins TRBV7-8 and TRBJ1-2, with a tentative D call TRBD1 (6 bases). The CDR3 sequence is 15 residues long. Germline V gene sequence: CDR1 SGHVS, CDR2 FQNEAQ. V gave up 5 bases and J gave up 7 bases, with 20 bases separating them. The CDR3 loop reads CASSAQQGIDGGYTF. Here the CDR3 DNA reads TGTGCCAGCAGCGCACAACAGGGTATCGACGGTGGCTACACCTTC.

This clone showed up just once. The chain recombines TRBV18 with TRBJ2-2; no clear D gene. Germline V gene lookup returns CDR1 KGHSH and CDR2 LQKENI. CDR3 length equals 16 residues. V lost 0 bases to trimming and J lost 0 bases, with 8 bases between them. The CDR3 DNA reads as TGTGCCAGCTCACCACCTAGCCGCGCGAACACCGGGGAGCTGTTTTTT. This translates into CASSPPSRANTGELFF.

This clone was picked up a small number of times. V usage is TRBV6-5 and J usage is TRBJ1-1; TRBD1 matches at 8 bases. This CDR3 is 15 amino acids long. Per germline, CDR1 MNHEY and CDR2 SVGAGI. Trimming removed 6 bases from V and 4 bases from J; junction bases left unmatched: 10. The CDR3 reads CASRIRQGSGTEAFF. As DNA, the CDR3 is TGTGCCAGCAGAATAAGACAGGGGTCGGGCACTGAAGCTTTCTTT.

This clone has a single count. CDR3 in DNA: TGTGCCATCAGCCTCAGAGGGGGCAATGAGCAGTTCTTC. Translated, it gives CAISLRGGNEQFF. V gene TRBV10-3 combines with J gene TRBJ2-1; D is possibly TRBD1 (6 bases). The germline CDR1 and CDR2 sequences are ENHRY and SYGVKD. This CDR3 has 13 residues. Between the trimmed V and J ends, which lost 6 bases and 6 bases, there was a span of 12 bases.

The chain couples TRBV6-6 to TRBJ1-6; no definite D call. Germline values: CDR1 MNHNY, CDR2 SVGAGI (reference sequence). The CDR3 length is 13 residues. Between the trimmed V and J ends, which lost 2 bases and 4 bases, there was a span of 3 bases. The CDR3 reads CASSYLYNSPLHF. CDR3 coding DNA: TGTGCCAGCAGTTACCTGTATAATTCACCCCTCCACTTT.

The rearrangement uses TRBV9 and TRBJ1-2, with 10 bases matching TRBD1. CDR1 and CDR2 from the germline V gene are SGDLS and YYNGEE. V dropped 3 bases and J dropped 2; count of bases not matched to a gene: 4. This CDR3 spans 15 amino acids. The CDR3 is CASSARQGANYGYTF. The CDR3 DNA is TGTGCCAGCAGCGCTCGACAGGGGGCAAACTATGGCTACACCTTC.